Following are 18 T cell receptor beta chains from one sample sequenced in a study of blood T cells in healthy people across ages. For the second PCR, which ran for about 7 to 11 cycles, a sample-barcoded 5' primer and a J-beta primer mix were used. TCRdb reanalysed the 5' RACE reads using MiXCR and keeps one entry per CDR3 protein. Of about 640,000 distinct CDR3 sequences in the sample, roughly 58% were seen once. Sequences were obtained from blood. These receptors were taken from a man aged 55 to 70 in good health.

This clonotype has ten or more counts. The V and J genes are TRBV6-1 and TRBJ2-6; either TRBD1 or TRBD2 may supply D (5 bases each). This CDR3 is 14 amino acids long. Trimming cost V 4 bases and J 4 bases, with 8 bases left between them. CDR1 MNHNS and CDR2 SASEGT come from the germline V gene. CDR3 region: CASSGGEGANVLTF. The CDR3, as DNA: TGTGCCAGCAGTGGAGGGGAAGGGGCCAACGTCCTGACTTTC.

In DNA form, the CDR3 reads TGCAGTGCTAGAAAGACAGGGCTGGCCTATAATTCACCCCTCCACTTT. It yields the protein CSARKTGLAYNSPLHF. This chain connects TRBV20-1 to TRBJ1-6; 7 nucleotides align to TRBD1. There are 16 residues in the CDR3. Germline loops: CDR1 DFQATT, CDR2 SNEGSKA (reference sequence). The trim removed 2 bases at V and 2 bases at J, leaving 6 bases unmatched.

This clonotype has ten or more counts. The J gene is TRBJ2-3, the V gene TRBV6-5; D tentatively fits TRBD1 or TRBD2 (5 bases each). The germline V gene encodes CDR1 MNHEY and CDR2 SVGAGI. V lost 5 bases, J lost 6 bases, and 15 bases lay in between. The CDR3 runs 14 residues. The DNA for the CDR3 is TGTGCCAGCAGTCGGACCCCACGGGGCGATACGCAGTATTTT. The encoded protein is CASSRTPRGDTQYF.

The chain combines TRBV20-1 with TRBJ2-1; D remains ambiguous. From germline, CDR1 is DFQATT and CDR2 SNEGSKA (reference sequence). CDR3 size: 15 residues. V was clipped by 6 bases and J by 0 bases, with 15 bases between them. The CDR3 bases are TGCAGTGCCCGTCTGACTGAGAGCTCCTACAATGAGCAGTTCTTC. Encoded protein: CSARLTESSYNEQFF.

The rearrangement joins TRBV6-1 to TRBJ2-7; 12 bases fit TRBD2. Germline V lookup: CDR1 MNHNS, CDR2 SASEGT. This CDR3 comprises 14 residues. The V segment lost 1 base and the J segment 5 bases; nucleotides outside the gene matches: 0. In DNA, the CDR3 is TGTGCCAGCAGTGAAGGACTAGCGGGGGACGAGCAGTACTTC. Translating it yields CASSEGLAGDEQYF.

Only one count was recorded for this clonotype. This chain joins TRBV6-2 or TRBV6-3 and TRBJ2-2; 8 bases match TRBD2. The germline V gene encodes CDR1 MNHEY and CDR2 SVGEGT. The V and J ends lost 2 bases and 0 bases, in that order; junction bases with no gene match: 5. The CDR3 has 17 residues. The CDR3 region has the DNA TGTGCCAGCAGTTACCTTGCGGGGGGCACGAACACCGGGGAGCTGTTTTTT. Protein: CASSYLAGGTNTGELFF.

The V and J genes are TRBV20-1 and TRBJ2-6; 8 bases are a match to TRBD2. Germline assignment: CDR1 DFQATT and CDR2 SNEGSKA (reference sequence). V gave up 1 base and J gave up 0 bases; unmatched junction bases: 5. This CDR3 has 17 residues. Written as DNA, the CDR3 is TGCAGTGCTAGAGCATCACTAGCGGACTCTGGGGCCAACGTCCTGACTTTC. This sequence encodes CSARASLADSGANVLTF.

The V call is TRBV25-1, the J call TRBJ1-6; the D is unclear. V was trimmed by 0 bases and J by 2 bases, leaving 2 bases between them. The germline gives CDR1 MGHDK, CDR2 SYGVNS. This CDR3 region has 14 residues. The CDR3 DNA is TGTGCCAGCAGTGAATACCCCTATAATTCACCCCTCCACTTT. Protein: CASSEYPYNSPLHF.

This clonotype was observed at least ten times. This chain joins TRBV12-3 or TRBV12-4 and TRBJ2-6, with no clear D. There are 14 residues in the CDR3. V gave up 6 bases and J gave up 1 base, with 7 bases separating them. The CDR3: CASSLLSGANVLTF. The CDR3, as DNA: TGTGCCAGCAGCCTCCTATCTGGGGCCAACGTCCTGACTTTC.

This chain uses TRBV3-1 with TRBJ2-1, with D uncertain. The CDR3 has 15 amino acids. Trimming took 8 bases from V and 5 from J, leaving 19 bases between them. Germline CDR1 and CDR2: LGHDT and YNNKEL (reference sequence). The CDR3 sequence is CASGPRQSPNNEQFF. CDR3 nucleotides: TGTGCCAGCGGCCCTCGCCAGTCACCGAACAATGAGCAGTTCTTC.

The rearrangement joins TRBV18 to TRBJ1-1; 9 bases line up with TRBD1. Germline CDR1 KGHSH, CDR2 LQKENI. The CDR3 loop spans 17 amino acids. V was clipped by 3 bases and J by 6 bases; unmatched bases: 14. The chain's CDR3 is CASSPRDRVTGEAEAFF. The CDR3 coding sequence is TGTGCCAGCTCACCGAGGGACAGGGTAACGGGGGAGGCTGAAGCTTTCTTT.

The chain combines TRBV9 with TRBJ2-3; the D is unclear. The germline V and J ends were trimmed by 0 bases and 2 bases, with 7 bases remaining between them. The germline V gene encodes CDR1 SGDLS and CDR2 YYNGEE. This CDR3 contains 14 residues. CDR3 nucleotide sequence: TGTGCCAGCAGCGTAGACCTACTCACAGATACGCAGTATTTT. It is translated as CASSVDLLTDTQYF. The full variable domain, completed using reference TRBV9 and TRBJ2-3, is DSGVTQTPKHLITATGQRVTLRCSPRSGDLSVYWYQQSLDQGLQFLIQYYNGEERAKGNILERFSAQQFPDLHSELNLSSLELGDSALYFCASSVDLLTDTQYFGPGTRLTVL.

The J gene is TRBJ2-6, the V gene TRBV20-1; D gene unclear. Trimming stripped 0 bases from V and 0 bases from J, with 12 bases between. The CDR3 has 17 residues. The germline V gene encodes CDR1 DFQATT and CDR2 SNEGSKA (reference sequence). The CDR3 region has the DNA TGCAGTGCTAGAGATGGCAGGTCCCGCTCTGGGGCCAACGTCCTGACTTTC. The encoded protein is CSARDGRSRSGANVLTF.

This clonotype was detected only a few times. One junction end disagrees with the germline gene, perhaps due to a read error. This chain links TRBV5-1 with TRBJ2-1, with 9 bases fitting TRBD1. The CDR3 spans 15 residues. Per the germline V gene, CDR1 is SGHRS and CDR2 is YFSETQ. Here the CDR3 reads CAGSLEGQGLDEQFF. CDR3 nucleotide sequence: TGCGCCGGCAGCTTGGAGGGACAGGGCTTGGATGAGCAGTTCTTC.

The chain combines TRBV3-1 with TRBJ2-4; perhaps D is TRBD1 or TRBD2 (5 bases each). The J call is doubtful: the DNA matches TRBJ2-7 better. CDR1 and CDR2 (germline): LGHDT, YNNKEL (reference sequence). CDR3 length equals 16 residues. The CDR3 here is CASSQDPGTGTYEQYF. The CDR3 region has the DNA TGTGCCAGCAGCCAAGATCCAGGGACCGGGACCTACGAGCAGTACTTC.

CDR3 sequence (DNA): TGTGCCAGCAGCCAACGGGGCGGAAGGACTGAAGCTTTCTTT. Its protein product is CASSQRGGRTEAFF. The chain carries TRBV7-9 and TRBJ1-1, with D tentatively TRBD1 (5 bases). This CDR3 comprises 14 residues. Germline CDR1 reads SEHNR; CDR2 reads FQNEAQ (reference sequence). The ends were cut back, 5 bases at V and 5 bases at J, with 15 bases in the middle. The variable domain in full, completed from reference TRBV7-9 and TRBJ1-1, reads DTGVSQNPRHKITKRGQNVTFRCDPISEHNRLYWYRQTLGQGPEFLTYFQNEAQLEKSRLLSDRFSAERPKGSFSTLEIQRTEQGDSAMYLCASSQRGGRTEAFFGQGTRLTVV.

This clonotype was recorded a few times. The chain employs TRBV20-1 and TRBJ1-4, with TRBD1 matching 9 bases. Germline CDR1 DFQATT, CDR2 SNEGSKA (reference sequence). The CDR3 runs to 13 residues. V shed 5 bases, J shed 8 bases, and the junction held 6 bases outside the gene matches. The CDR3 is CSAPRTGDEKLFF. CDR3 nucleotides: TGCAGTGCTCCCCGGACAGGGGACGAAAAACTGTTTTTT.

A note on this clonotype: A much larger clonotype is one base distant, so this may be a read error. The chain has TRBV9 and TRBJ2-7; D is perhaps TRBD1 (6 bases). The CDR3 sequence is 15 residues long. Trimming pared 2 bases from V and 8 bases from J, leaving 20 bases between. Germline V gives CDR1 SGDLS, CDR2 YYNGEE. CDR3 nucleotide sequence: TGTGCCAGCAGCGTTTGGACAGCCGACACTTACAAGCAGTACTTC. It translates to CASSVWTADTYKQYF.